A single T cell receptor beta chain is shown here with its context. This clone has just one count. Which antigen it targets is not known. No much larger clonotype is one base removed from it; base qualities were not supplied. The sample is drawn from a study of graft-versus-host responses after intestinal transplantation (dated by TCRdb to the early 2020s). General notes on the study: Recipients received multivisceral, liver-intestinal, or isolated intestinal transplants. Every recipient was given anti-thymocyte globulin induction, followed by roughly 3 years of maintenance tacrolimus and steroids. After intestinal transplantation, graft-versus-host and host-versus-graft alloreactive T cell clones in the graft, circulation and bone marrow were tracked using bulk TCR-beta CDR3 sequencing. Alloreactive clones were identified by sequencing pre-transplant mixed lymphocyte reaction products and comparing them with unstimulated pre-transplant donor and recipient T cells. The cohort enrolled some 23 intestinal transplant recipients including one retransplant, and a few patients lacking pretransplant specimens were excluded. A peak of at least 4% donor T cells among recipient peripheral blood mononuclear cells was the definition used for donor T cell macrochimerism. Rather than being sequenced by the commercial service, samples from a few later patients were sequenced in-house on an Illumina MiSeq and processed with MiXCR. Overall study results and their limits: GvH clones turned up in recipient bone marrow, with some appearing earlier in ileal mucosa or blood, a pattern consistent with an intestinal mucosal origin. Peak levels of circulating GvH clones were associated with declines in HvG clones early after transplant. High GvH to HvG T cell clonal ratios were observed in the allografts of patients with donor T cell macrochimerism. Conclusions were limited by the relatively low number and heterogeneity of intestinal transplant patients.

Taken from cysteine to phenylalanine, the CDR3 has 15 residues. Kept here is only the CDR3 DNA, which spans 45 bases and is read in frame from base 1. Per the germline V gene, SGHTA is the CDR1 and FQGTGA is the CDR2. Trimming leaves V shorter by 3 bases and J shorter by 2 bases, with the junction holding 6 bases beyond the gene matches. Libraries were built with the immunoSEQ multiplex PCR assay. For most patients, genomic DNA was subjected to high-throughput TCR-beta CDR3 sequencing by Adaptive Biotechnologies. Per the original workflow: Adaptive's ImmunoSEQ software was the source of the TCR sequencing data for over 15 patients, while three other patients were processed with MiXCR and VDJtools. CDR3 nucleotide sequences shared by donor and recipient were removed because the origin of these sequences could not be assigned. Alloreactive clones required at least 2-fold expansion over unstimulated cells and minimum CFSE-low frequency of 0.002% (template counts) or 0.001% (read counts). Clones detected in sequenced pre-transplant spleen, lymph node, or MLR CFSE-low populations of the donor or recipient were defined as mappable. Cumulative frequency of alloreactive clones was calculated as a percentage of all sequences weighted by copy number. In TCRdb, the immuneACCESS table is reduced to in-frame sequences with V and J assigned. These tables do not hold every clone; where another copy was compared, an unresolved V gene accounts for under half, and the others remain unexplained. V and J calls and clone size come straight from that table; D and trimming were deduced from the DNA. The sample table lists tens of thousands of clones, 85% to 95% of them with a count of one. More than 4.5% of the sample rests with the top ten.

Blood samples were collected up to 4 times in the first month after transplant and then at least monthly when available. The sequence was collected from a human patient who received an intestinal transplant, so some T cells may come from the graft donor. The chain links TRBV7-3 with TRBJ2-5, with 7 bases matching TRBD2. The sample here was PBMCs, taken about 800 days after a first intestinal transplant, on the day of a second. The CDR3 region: CASSLVAGAQETQYF. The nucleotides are TGTGCCAGCAGCTTGGTTGCGGGAGCGCAAGAGACCCAGTACTTC.